The 27 T cell receptor beta chains in this list originate from one sample, sequenced in a study of blood T cell repertoires in COVID-19. Repertoires were generated with immunoSEQ multiplex PCR, while TCRdb's copy carries only in-frame clones and drops some. The sample yields fewer than 300,000 clones, around 89% seen once. Sequencing input: PBMCs or T cells enriched from blood (not recorded which). The receptor source for this set is a man between 40 and 49 years old who had recovered from COVID-19.

The CDR3 sequence: CASSLILWPGGLAGTGYGYNEQFF. For the CDR3, the DNA is TGTGCCAGCAGCTTAATTCTCTGGCCCGGGGGACTAGCGGGAACAGGCTATGGCTACAATGAGCAGTTCTTC. The chain joins TRBV7-3 to TRBJ2-1; 13 nucleotides align to TRBD2. This CDR3 has 24 amino acids. V shed 1 base and J 3 bases; nucleotides not matched to a gene: 24. The germline V gene has CDR1 SGHTA and CDR2 FQGTGA.

There are a few counts of this clone. V is TRBV10-1 and J is TRBJ1-2; no clear D. The CDR3 loop spans 13 amino acids. Germline V gene lookup returns CDR1 WNHNN and CDR2 SYGVQD (reference sequence). Trimming removed 2 bases from V and 3 bases from J, with 7 bases in between. The CDR3 region is CASSESFYYGYTF. Written as DNA, the CDR3 is TGCGCCAGCAGTGAGAGCTTTTACTATGGCTACACCTTC.

The V call is TRBV24-1, the J call TRBJ2-7, with TRBD1 as a possible D gene (5 bases). Germline V gene sequence: CDR1 KGHDR, CDR2 SFDVKD. This CDR3 comprises 13 residues. Trimming took off 4 bases at V and 5 bases at J, with 11 bases between the two ends. In nucleotides, the CDR3 is TGTGCCACCAGTGAGGCAGGGAAAAACGAGCAGTACTTC. This gives the protein CATSEAGKNEQYF.

A single count supports this clone. The J gene is TRBJ1-2, the V gene TRBV19; D might be TRBD1 (6 bases). CDR1 and CDR2 (germline): LNHDA, SQIVND (reference sequence). The CDR3 covers 17 residues. V lost 6 bases and J 0 bases, leaving 20 bases between the germline ends. The CDR3 loop is CASRAPTGSTTNYGYTF. For the CDR3, the DNA is TGTGCCAGTAGGGCCCCGACAGGAAGCACAACTAACTATGGCTACACCTTC.

The chain uses TRBV19 and TRBJ1-6; no definite D call. Germline V gene data show CDR1 as LNHDA and CDR2 as SQIVND (reference sequence). There are 16 residues in the CDR3. Trimming stripped 5 bases from V and 8 bases from J, with 19 bases between. CDR3 in amino acids: CASSWLGRGGHSPLHF. CDR3 in DNA: TGTGCCAGTAGTTGGTTGGGCAGAGGAGGGCATTCACCCCTCCACTTT.

The rearrangement joins TRBV5-8 to TRBJ1-1; no reliable D call. Trimming stripped 4 bases from V and 11 bases from J, with 15 bases between. The germline V gene encodes CDR1 SGHTS and CDR2 YDEGEE. The CDR3 is 12 amino acids. The CDR3 DNA sequence: TGTGCCAGCAGCACCGTTTCCCTGAGGGCTTTCTTT. The encoded protein is CASSTVSLRAFF.

This clone was seen a single time. The V call is TRBV19, the J call TRBJ1-6; D unresolved. The CDR3 is 15 amino acids. V was clipped by 3 bases and J by 3 bases, with 9 bases between them. CDR1 and CDR2 (germline): LNHDA, SQIVND (reference sequence). Written as DNA, the CDR3 is TGTGCCAGTAGTATCGCGGCAGACTATAATTCACCCCTCCACTTT. This gives the protein CASSIAADYNSPLHF.

This clone was counted between two and nine times. The rearrangement joins TRBV7-9 to TRBJ1-5; D remains ambiguous. CDR3 length: 12 residues. V was cut by 4 bases and J by 11 bases, with 12 bases left in between. From germline, CDR1 is SEHNR and CDR2 FQNEAQ (reference sequence). As DNA, the CDR3 is TGTGCCAGCAGCTCGGGAGGGAGGTCCCAGCATTTT. This codes for CASSSGGRSQHF.

This chain connects TRBV6-5 to TRBJ2-5, with TRBD2 identical over 7 bases. The germline V gene has CDR1 MNHEY and CDR2 SVGAGI. V lost 2 bases to trimming and J lost 4 bases; unmatched junction nucleotides: 7. The CDR3 is made up of 15 amino acids. CDR3 sequence: CASSYTQLALETQYF. The CDR3 DNA reads as TGTGCCAGCAGTTACACGCAACTAGCGCTAGAGACCCAGTACTTC.

The rearrangement joins TRBV19 to TRBJ1-1; 9 bases match TRBD1. Germline V gene data show CDR1 as LNHDA and CDR2 as SQIVND (reference sequence). The CDR3 consists of 15 residues. V shed 5 bases, J shed 3 bases, and the junction held 7 bases outside the gene matches. The CDR3 region has the DNA TGTGCCAGTAGTCCGGACAGGGGTTGGGACACTGAAGCTTTCTTT. As protein: CASSPDRGWDTEAFF.

CDR3 residues: CASSLLRGGQSTNQPQHF. In nucleotides, the CDR3 is TGTGCCAGCAGCTTGCTTCGGGGGGGACAGTCGACAAATCAGCCCCAGCATTTT. The gene calls are TRBV5-5 and TRBJ1-5, with TRBD1 matching 7 bases. This CDR3 has 18 amino acids. CDR1 and CDR2 from the germline V gene are SGHKS and YYEKEE (reference sequence). Trimming at V came to 1 base and at J to 4 bases, leaving 14 bases not matched to a gene.

The chain uses TRBV15 and TRBJ1-2; D gene ambiguous. There are 14 residues in the CDR3. The V end was cut by 0 bases, the J end by 4 bases, with 9 bases between. The germline gives CDR1 LNHNV, CDR2 YYDKDF (reference sequence). The CDR3, as DNA: TGTGCCACCAGCAGAGATCATTCGGGCTATGGCTACACCTTC. It yields the protein CATSRDHSGYGYTF.

This clone appeared a single time. The V call is TRBV12-5, the J call TRBJ1-1; D unresolved. Germline V gene data show CDR1 as LGHNT and CDR2 as FRNRAP. Between the trimmed V and J ends, which lost 7 bases and 0 bases, there was a span of 12 bases. The CDR3 contains 14 residues. CDR3: CASALGLMNTEAFF. CDR3 sequence (DNA): TGTGCTAGTGCCCTAGGATTAATGAACACTGAAGCTTTCTTT.

The rearrangement links TRBV10-2 to TRBJ2-7, with 14 bases lining up with TRBD2. V lost 5 bases, J lost 1 base, and 7 bases stayed unmatched. CDR1 and CDR2 (germline): WSHSY, SAAADI. The CDR3 runs 17 residues. CDR3 protein: CASSPGLAGVGSYEQYF. The CDR3 DNA is TGCGCCAGCAGTCCGGGACTAGCGGGAGTAGGATCCTACGAGCAGTACTTC.

The CDR3 loop reads CASSKTGQGIVSNQPQHF. The CDR3 DNA follows: TGTGCCAGCAGCAAAACGGGACAGGGGATAGTTAGCAATCAGCCCCAGCATTTT. The chain couples TRBV3-1 (or the pseudogene TRBV3-2) to TRBJ1-5; 10 positions agree with TRBD1. Trimming removed 5 bases from V and 0 bases from J; junction bases left unmatched: 10. This CDR3 spans 18 amino acids. CDR1 and CDR2 from the germline V gene are LGHDT and YNNKEL (reference sequence).

V gene TRBV5-5 combines with J gene TRBJ1-1; the D is unclear. This CDR3 contains 15 residues. CDR1 and CDR2 (germline): SGHKS, YYEKEE (reference sequence). Deletions cut 1 base from V and 4 bases from J, with 14 bases between. The CDR3 nucleotides read TGTGCCAGCAGCTTGTCTTCGCAGGACTCCACTGAAGCTTTCTTT. The encoded protein is CASSLSSQDSTEAFF.

The chain uses TRBV11-3 and TRBJ2-1; 7 nucleotides align to TRBD1. The germline V gene has CDR1 SGHNT and CDR2 YENEEA. The CDR3 length is 15 residues. V shed 5 bases and J 6 bases; nucleotides not matched to a gene: 10. This chain's CDR3 is CASSPLGTEGNEQFF. The CDR3 DNA sequence: TGTGCCAGCAGCCCACTCGGGACAGAGGGCAATGAGCAGTTCTTC.

Written as DNA, the CDR3 is TGTGCCAGCAGTGCGCCCGGGACAGTGGATCAGCCCCAGCATTTT. Protein: CASSAPGTVDQPQHF. The V call is TRBV28, the J call TRBJ1-5; 7 positions match TRBD1. J lost 5 bases, V lost 5 bases, and 9 bases had no gene match. Germline V lookup: CDR1 MDHEN, CDR2 SYDVKM. The CDR3 covers 15 residues.

J is TRBJ2-1 and V is TRBV7-2; 12 nucleotides match TRBD2. J was trimmed by 6 bases and V by 5 bases; bases with no gene match: 5. The germline gives CDR1 SGHTA, CDR2 FQGNSA. This CDR3 is built from 15 residues. CDR3 bases: TGTGCCAGCAGCCCCCCTAGCGGGGGGGTCAATGAGCAGTTCTTC. Residues: CASSPPSGGVNEQFF.

This chain joins TRBV6-2 or TRBV6-3 and TRBJ2-7, with 13 bases identical to TRBD2. There are 16 residues in the CDR3. The germline CDR1 and CDR2 sequences are MNHEY and SVGEGT. The ends lost 3 bases at V and 3 bases at J; junction bases unmatched: 5. CDR3 coding DNA: TGTGCCAGCAGTTATCGGGGGACTAGCGGGGACTACGAGCAGTACTTC. As protein: CASSYRGTSGDYEQYF.

This clone showed up just a few times. The rearrangement uses TRBV18 and TRBJ1-2; possibly TRBD1 for D (6 bases). The CDR3 extends over 13 amino acids. V gave up 2 bases and J gave up 5 bases, with 9 bases separating them. Germline lookup yields CDR1 KGHSH and CDR2 LQKENI. CDR3 sequence (DNA): TGTGCCAGCTCACCAGAGGGGGATTATGGCTACACCTTC. Amino acid sequence: CASSPEGDYGYTF. Variable domain in full (rest from reference TRBV18 and TRBJ1-2): NAGVMQNPRHLVRRRGQEARLRCSPMKGHSHVYWYRQLPEEGLKFMVYLQKENIIDESGMPKERFSAEFPKEGPSILRIQQVVRGDSAAYFCASSPEGDYGYTFGSGTRLTVV.

This clone appeared a few times. The chain carries TRBV18 and TRBJ1-4, with D perhaps TRBD1 (5 bases). CDR3 size: 15 residues. Germline CDR1 is KGHSH and CDR2 is LQKENI. The germline V and J ends were trimmed by 3 bases and 4 bases, with 12 bases remaining between them. CDR3 in DNA: TGTGCCAGCTCACCCGACAGCAGGCGTAATGAAAAACTGTTTTTT. Protein sequence: CASSPDSRRNEKLFF.

The J gene is TRBJ2-3, the V gene TRBV28, with TRBD2 matching over 9 bases. Trimming at V came to 7 bases and at J to 4 bases, leaving 12 bases not matched to a gene. Germline V gene data show CDR1 as MDHEN and CDR2 as SYDVKM. CDR3 length equals 16 residues. The CDR3 here is CASNTRRGGVADTQYF. For the CDR3, the DNA is TGTGCCAGCAACACCCGGCGGGGGGGGGTCGCAGATACGCAGTATTTT.

This chain links TRBV9 with TRBJ1-3; maybe TRBD1 (5 bases). The CDR3 has 17 residues. From germline, CDR1 is SGDLS and CDR2 YYNGEE. V was clipped by 3 bases and J by 0 bases, with 16 bases between them. Written as DNA, the CDR3 is TGTGCCAGCAGCGACCTAGTGGGGCCGATCTCTGGAAACACCATATATTTT. This encodes CASSDLVGPISGNTIYF.

This clone came up a few times. The chain is built from TRBV7-6 and TRBJ1-4; the D is unclear. Trimming pared 5 bases from V and 6 bases from J, leaving 19 bases between. This CDR3 has 16 amino acids. Germline V gene lookup returns CDR1 SGHVS and CDR2 FNYEAQ. The CDR3 bases are TGTGCCAGCAGCCCACGTGCGGGAGCCCTTGATGAAAAACTGTTTTTT. Residues: CASSPRAGALDEKLFF.

This chain uses TRBV5-8 with TRBJ1-5; D remains ambiguous. V lost 0 bases and J lost 0, with 7 bases in between. CDR1 and CDR2 (germline): SGHTS, YDEGEE. The CDR3 totals 15 residues. CDR3 protein: CASSLEQFSNQPQHF. In DNA form, the CDR3 reads TGTGCCAGCAGCTTGGAACAGTTTAGCAATCAGCCCCAGCATTTT.

This chain connects TRBV7-9 to TRBJ2-2; D might be TRBD2 (5 bases). CDR3 length equals 14 residues. Trimming removed 7 bases at V and 4 bases at J, with 13 bases between. Germline V gene data show CDR1 as SEHNR and CDR2 as FQNEAQ (reference sequence). CDR3 loop: CASTSGRGTGELFF. CDR3 sequence (DNA): TGTGCCAGCACCTCCGGCCGGGGCACCGGGGAGCTGTTTTTT.